These 13 T cell receptor beta chains originate from one sample sequenced in a study of technical replicates of blood from several donors. Method: immunoSEQ multiplex PCR; TCRdb's copy keeps in-frame clones and lacks some. The data contain over 65,000 clones, about 94% of them singletons. Material: T cells isolated from PBMCs. The receptors derive from a human donor in good health.

This sequence joins TRBV7-9 and TRBJ1-5; D remains unclear. Germline V lookup: CDR1 SEHNR, CDR2 FQNEAQ (reference sequence). The CDR3 is made up of 15 amino acids. V shed 5 bases and J shed 3 bases, with 14 bases lying between them. CDR3 nucleotides: TGTGCCAGCAGCATCAGTTCGGGTTTCAATCAGCCCCAGCATTTT. It is translated as CASSISSGFNQPQHF.

The gene calls are TRBV7-3 and TRBJ1-2; D is possibly TRBD1 (5 bases). Trimming pared 8 bases from V and 2 bases from J, leaving 24 bases between. From germline, CDR1 is SGHTA and CDR2 FQGTGA. The CDR3 is 17 residues long. The CDR3 is CASWGGGRTIGNYGYTF. DNA of the CDR3: TGTGCCAGCTGGGGGGGAGGGAGAACTATTGGAAACTATGGCTACACCTTC.

This chain links TRBV14 with TRBJ1-2; unclear D gene. The CDR3 is made up of 14 amino acids. V gave up 5 bases and J gave up 7 bases, with 17 bases separating them. CDR1 SGHDN and CDR2 FVKESK come from the germline V gene. The CDR3: CASSYSWREGGYTF. The CDR3 region has the DNA TGTGCCAGCAGCTACTCCTGGAGGGAAGGTGGCTACACCTTC.

This clone was seen just once. The chain has TRBV28 and TRBJ1-2; 7 bases line up with TRBD1. V was pared by 3 bases and J by 6 bases, with 10 bases of the junction left unmatched. CDR3 length equals 15 residues. Germline CDR1 is MDHEN and CDR2 is SYDVKM. CDR3 in DNA: TGTGCCAGCAGTTTCCCGACGGGACAGCGGAATGGCTACACCTTC. It translates to CASSFPTGQRNGYTF.

This clone was seen a few times. The chain couples TRBV2 to TRBJ2-3, with 9 bases fitting TRBD2. The V gene end was trimmed by 5 bases and the J gene end by 4 bases; junction bases not matched to a gene: 7. This CDR3 is 15 amino acids long. CDR1 SNHLY and CDR2 FYNNEI come from the germline V gene. As DNA, the CDR3 is TGTGCCAGCAGTAGGTCTAGCGGGATGCCAGATACGCAGTATTTT. Protein sequence: CASSRSSGMPDTQYF.

The chain recombines TRBV5-1 with TRBJ2-7; 10 nucleotides match TRBD2. The CDR3 is 14 amino acids. V trimming: 4 bases; J trimming: 1 base; junction bases outside the gene matches: 2. CDR1 and CDR2 (germline): SGHRS, YFSETQ. CDR3 residues: CASSGLAESYEQYF. CDR3 DNA: TGCGCCAGCAGCGGACTAGCGGAGTCCTACGAGCAGTACTTC.

This clone came up once. V is TRBV14 and J is TRBJ2-5; 11 positions match TRBD2. The V segment lost 4 bases and the J segment 1 base; nucleotides outside the gene matches: 2. CDR1 and CDR2 from the germline V gene are SGHDN and FVKESK. The CDR3 consists of 15 residues. This CDR3 is CASSPGLAGQETQYF. The CDR3 nucleotides are TGTGCCAGCAGCCCAGGACTAGCGGGCCAAGAGACCCAGTACTTC.

This clone occurred once. This rearrangement joins TRBV5-1 to TRBJ1-5; TRBD1 matches at 8 bases. Germline CDR1 SGHRS, CDR2 YFSETQ. The CDR3 consists of 15 residues. V lost 0 bases to trimming and J lost 9 bases; unmatched junction nucleotides: 8. The CDR3 protein is CASSLDGETGAPQHF. The CDR3 nucleotides are TGCGCCAGCAGCTTGGATGGAGAGACAGGGGCGCCCCAGCATTTT.

V is TRBV29-1 and J is TRBJ2-3, with 12 bases lining up with TRBD2. J lost 2 bases, V lost 3 bases, and 6 bases had no gene match. This CDR3 has 16 amino acids. Per the germline V gene, CDR1 is SQVTM and CDR2 is ANQGSEA. The CDR3 region is CSVDGLAGINTDTQYF. In nucleotides, the CDR3 is TGCAGCGTTGACGGACTAGCGGGGATAAACACAGATACGCAGTATTTT.

The chain combines TRBV7-9 with TRBJ2-2, with D perhaps matching TRBD1 (6 bases). Deletions cut 2 bases from V and 7 bases from J, with 14 bases between. The CDR3 covers 15 residues. Germline CDR1 reads SEHNR; CDR2 reads FQNEAQ (reference sequence). CDR3 residues: CASSLRGTPHGELFF. CDR3 nucleotide sequence: TGTGCCAGCAGCTTAAGGGGGACCCCTCACGGGGAGCTGTTTTTT.

The CDR3 protein is CAGSPGLVSNQPQHF. CDR3 coding DNA: TGTGCCGGTTCCCCGGGACTAGTTAGCAATCAGCCCCAGCATTTT. V gene TRBV28 combines with J gene TRBJ1-5; possibly TRBD1 for D (5 bases). Trimming took 11 bases from V and 0 from J, leaving 17 bases between them. CDR1 and CDR2 (germline): MDHEN, SYDVKM. There are 15 residues in the CDR3.

The chain links TRBV2 to TRBJ1-2; the match to TRBD1 covers 7 bases. Trimming removed 2 bases from V and 4 bases from J; junction bases left unmatched: 7. Germline V CDR1 and CDR2: SNHLY, FYNNEI. The CDR3 is made up of 15 amino acids. This CDR3 is CASSERQGGSYGYTF. Here the CDR3 DNA reads TGTGCCAGCAGTGAAAGGCAGGGGGGATCCTATGGCTACACCTTC.

This chain connects TRBV27 to TRBJ2-7; tentatively, D is TRBD1 (6 bases). This CDR3 comprises 14 residues. V lost 2 bases and J lost 3, with 11 bases in between. Germline lookup yields CDR1 MNHEY and CDR2 SMNVEV (reference sequence). The CDR3 sequence is CASSLTGQNYEQYF. Written as DNA, the CDR3 is TGTGCCAGCAGTTTAACAGGGCAGAACTACGAGCAGTACTTC.